In its sample, the clone carrying this T cell receptor (beta chain) ranks as medium-sized. Antigen specificity is unknown. Time point meaning: 20-29 weeks after completion of therapy. Germline values: CDR1 SGHTA, CDR2 FQGNSA. CDR3 length: 14 amino acids. J was trimmed by 4 bases and V by 2 bases; bases with no gene match: 1. TCRdb's table, derived via immunoSEQ multiplex PCR, lists solely in-frame clones and lacks some. The data hold more than 15,000 clones, with 85% observed a single time. This entry belongs to a study of T cell therapy after organ transplantation. Study context: T cell doses, up to 6, came every 2 weeks; follow-up lasted about 27 weeks.

The sequenced sample was CD8+ T cells from blood, obtained after autologous CMV-specific T cell therapy. The origin of this receptor is a human patient who had received a solid organ transplant and had CMV disease. Some of the T cells may derive from the graft donor. The rearrangement links TRBV7-2 to TRBJ1-3; 8 bases align to TRBD1. CDR3 region: CASSLQGAGNTIYF. The CDR3 DNA reads TGTGCCAGCAGCTTACAGGGGGCGGGAAACACCATATATTTT.